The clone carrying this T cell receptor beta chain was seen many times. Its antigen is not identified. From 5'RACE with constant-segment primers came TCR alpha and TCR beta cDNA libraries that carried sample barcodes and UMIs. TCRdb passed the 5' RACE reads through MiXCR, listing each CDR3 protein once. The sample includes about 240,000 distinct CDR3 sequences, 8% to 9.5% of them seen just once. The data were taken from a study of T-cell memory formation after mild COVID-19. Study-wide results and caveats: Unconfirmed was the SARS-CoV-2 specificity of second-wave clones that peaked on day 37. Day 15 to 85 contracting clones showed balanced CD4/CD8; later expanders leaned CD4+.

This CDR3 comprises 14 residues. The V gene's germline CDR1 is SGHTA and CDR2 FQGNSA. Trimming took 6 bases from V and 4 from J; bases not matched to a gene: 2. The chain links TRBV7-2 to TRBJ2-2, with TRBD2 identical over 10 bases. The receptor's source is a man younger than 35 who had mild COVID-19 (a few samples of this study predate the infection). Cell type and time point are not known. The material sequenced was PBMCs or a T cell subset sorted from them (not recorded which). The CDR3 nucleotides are TGTGCCAGCAGTCTAGCGGGAGTCACCGGGGAGCTGTTTTTT. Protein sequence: CASSLAGVTGELFF. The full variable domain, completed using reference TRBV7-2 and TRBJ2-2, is GAGVSQSPSNKVTEKGKDVELRCDPISGHTALYWYRQSLGQGLEFLIYFQGNSAPDKSGLPSDRFSAERTGGSVSTLTIQRTQQEDSAVYLCASSLAGVTGELFFGEGSRLTVL.